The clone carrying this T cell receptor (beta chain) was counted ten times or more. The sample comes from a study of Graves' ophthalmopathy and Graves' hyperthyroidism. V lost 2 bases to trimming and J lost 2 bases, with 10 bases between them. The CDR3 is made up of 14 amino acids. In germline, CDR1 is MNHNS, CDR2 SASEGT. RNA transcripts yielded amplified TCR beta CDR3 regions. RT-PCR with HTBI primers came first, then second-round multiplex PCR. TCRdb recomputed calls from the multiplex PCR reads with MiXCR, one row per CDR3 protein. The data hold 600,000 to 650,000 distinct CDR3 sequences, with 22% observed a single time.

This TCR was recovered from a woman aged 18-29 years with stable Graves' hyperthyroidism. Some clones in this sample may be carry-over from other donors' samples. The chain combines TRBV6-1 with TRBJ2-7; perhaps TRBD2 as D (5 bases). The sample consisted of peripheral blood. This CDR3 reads CASSELANPYEQYF. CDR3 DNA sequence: TGTGCCAGCAGTGAACTAGCCAACCCCTACGAGCAGTACTTC.